These 2 T cell receptor beta chains originate from one sample sequenced in a study of shared clonotypes between healthy human individuals. Assay used: immunoSEQ multiplex PCR; TCRdb lists only in-frame clones, some missing. The data show 2,100,000 or so clones, with approximately 94% seen just once and around 0.13% held by the top ten. Sequenced material: naive CD4+ T cells sorted from blood. Subset of the sample: CD45RA+ positively selected. The receptor source for this set is a man aged 18 to 35 in good health.

This chain uses TRBV5-5 with TRBJ2-5, with 9 positions matching TRBD2. V shed 1 base, J shed 0 bases, and the junction held 1 base outside the gene matches. The CDR3 has 15 residues. The germline V gene has CDR1 SGHKS and CDR2 YYEKEE (reference sequence). CDR3 bases: TGTGCCAGCAGCTTGCTAGCGGGAAACCAAGAGACCCAGTACTTC. This encodes CASSLLAGNQETQYF.

V gene TRBV6-5 combines with J gene TRBJ2-7; D tentatively fits TRBD1 or TRBD2 (6 bases each). CDR3 length: 14 residues. Trimming removed 7 bases from V and 4 bases from J, with 17 bases in between. Germline lookup yields CDR1 MNHEY and CDR2 SVGAGI. CDR3 protein: CASIMGGPLYEQYF. CDR3 nucleotides: TGTGCCAGCATTATGGGGGGCCCTTTGTACGAGCAGTACTTC.